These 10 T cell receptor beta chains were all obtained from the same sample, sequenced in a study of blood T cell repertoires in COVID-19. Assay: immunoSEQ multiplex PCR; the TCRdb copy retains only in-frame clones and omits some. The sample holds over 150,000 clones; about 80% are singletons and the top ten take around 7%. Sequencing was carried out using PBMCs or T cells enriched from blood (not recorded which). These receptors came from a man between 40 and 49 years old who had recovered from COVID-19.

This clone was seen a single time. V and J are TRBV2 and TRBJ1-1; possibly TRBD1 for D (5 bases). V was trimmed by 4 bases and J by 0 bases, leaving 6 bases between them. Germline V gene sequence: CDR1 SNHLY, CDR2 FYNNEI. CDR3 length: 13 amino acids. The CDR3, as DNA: TGTGCCAGCAGTGCACAGGTGAACACTGAAGCTTTCTTT. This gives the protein CASSAQVNTEAFF.

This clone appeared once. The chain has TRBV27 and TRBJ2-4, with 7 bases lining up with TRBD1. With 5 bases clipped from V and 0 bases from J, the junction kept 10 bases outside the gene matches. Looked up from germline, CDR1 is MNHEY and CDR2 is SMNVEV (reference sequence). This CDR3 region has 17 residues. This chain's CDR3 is CASSPRQGLLAKNIQYF. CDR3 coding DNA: TGTGCCAGCAGTCCCCGACAGGGATTACTAGCCAAAAACATTCAGTACTTC.

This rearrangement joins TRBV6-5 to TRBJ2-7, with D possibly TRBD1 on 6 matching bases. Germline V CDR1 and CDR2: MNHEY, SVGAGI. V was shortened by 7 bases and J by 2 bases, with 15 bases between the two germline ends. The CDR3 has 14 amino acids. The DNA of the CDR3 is TGTGCCAGCATCGGAGGACAGAGAACCTACGAGCAGTACTTC. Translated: CASIGGQRTYEQYF.

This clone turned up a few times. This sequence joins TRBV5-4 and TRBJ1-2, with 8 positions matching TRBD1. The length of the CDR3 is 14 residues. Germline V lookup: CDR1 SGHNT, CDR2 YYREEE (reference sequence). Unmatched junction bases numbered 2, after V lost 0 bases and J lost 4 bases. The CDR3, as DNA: TGTGCCAGCAGCTTGGCGGGGACAGGCTATGGCTACACCTTC. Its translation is CASSLAGTGYGYTF.

DNA of the CDR3: TGTGCCAGCAGGGAGACAGGGTTAGGCTACGAGCAGTACTTC. Protein sequence: CASRETGLGYEQYF. The chain has TRBV6-5 and TRBJ2-7; 7 bases fit TRBD1. With 6 bases clipped from V and 3 bases from J, the junction kept 8 bases outside the gene matches. Germline V lookup: CDR1 MNHEY, CDR2 SVGAGI. CDR3 length: 14 residues.

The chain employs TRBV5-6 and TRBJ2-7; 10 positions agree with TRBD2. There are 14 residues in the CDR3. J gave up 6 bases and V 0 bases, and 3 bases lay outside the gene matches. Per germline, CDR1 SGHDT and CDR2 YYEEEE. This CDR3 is CASSLVLAGVEQYF. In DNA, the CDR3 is TGTGCCAGCAGCTTGGTCCTAGCGGGGGTCGAGCAGTACTTC. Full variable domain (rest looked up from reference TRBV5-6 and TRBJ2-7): DAGVTQSPTHLIKTRGQQVTLRCSPKSGHDTVSWYQQALGQGPQFIFQYYEEEERQRGNFPDRFSGHQFPNYSSELNVNALLLGDSALYLCASSLVLAGVEQYFGPGTRLTVT.

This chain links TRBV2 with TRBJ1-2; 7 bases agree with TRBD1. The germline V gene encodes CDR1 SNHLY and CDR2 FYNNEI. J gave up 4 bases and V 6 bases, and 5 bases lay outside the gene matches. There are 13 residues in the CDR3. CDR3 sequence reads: CASSTDRTYGYTF. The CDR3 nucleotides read TGTGCCAGCAGCACGGACAGGACCTATGGCTACACCTTC.

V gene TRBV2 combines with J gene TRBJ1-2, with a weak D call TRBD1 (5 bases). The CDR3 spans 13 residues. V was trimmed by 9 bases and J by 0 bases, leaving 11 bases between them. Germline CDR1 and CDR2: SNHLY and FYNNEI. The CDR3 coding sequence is TGTGCCAGTAGGGGACTGACTAACTATGGCTACACCTTC. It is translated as CASRGLTNYGYTF.

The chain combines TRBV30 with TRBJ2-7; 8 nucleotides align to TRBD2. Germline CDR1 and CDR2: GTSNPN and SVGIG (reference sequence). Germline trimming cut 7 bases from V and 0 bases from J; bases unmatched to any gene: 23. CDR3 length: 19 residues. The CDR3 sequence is CALTPNGGGPSLSSYEQYF. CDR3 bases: TGTGCCTTGACCCCTAACGGGGGGGGGCCCTCCTTAAGCTCCTACGAGCAGTACTTC.

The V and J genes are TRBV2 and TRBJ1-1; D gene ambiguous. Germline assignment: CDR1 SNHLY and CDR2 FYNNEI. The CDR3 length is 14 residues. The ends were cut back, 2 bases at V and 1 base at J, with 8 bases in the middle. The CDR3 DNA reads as TGTGCCAGCAGTGAATCCCCGCGGAACACTGAAGCTTTCTTT. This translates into CASSESPRNTEAFF.